The 27 T cell receptor beta chains in this list originate from one sample, sequenced in a study of blood T cell repertoires in COVID-19. Using immunoSEQ multiplex PCR, the repertoire was profiled, and TCRdb retains in-frame clones only, with some absent. The sample gives a few hundred thousand clones, about 88% of which show up once; roughly 1% is in the top ten. The sample comprised PBMCs or T cells enriched from blood (not recorded which). The origin of the receptors is a woman aged 25 to 39 who had recovered from COVID-19.

The genes are TRBV28 and TRBJ2-7, with 8 nucleotides matching TRBD1. CDR3 length: 14 amino acids. Trimming cost V 3 bases and J 4 bases; bases outside gene matches: 5. Germline values: CDR1 MDHEN, CDR2 SYDVKM. The chain's CDR3 is CASSLAGGIYEQYF. The CDR3 DNA follows: TGTGCCAGCAGTTTGGCAGGGGGCATTTACGAGCAGTACTTC. Full variable domain (outside the CDR3, taken from reference TRBV28 and TRBJ2-7): DVKVTQSSRYLVKRTGEKVFLECVQDMDHENMFWYRQDPGLGLRLIYFSYDVKMKEKGDIPEGYSVSREKKERFSLILESASTNQTSMYLCASSLAGGIYEQYFGPGTRLTVT.

The chain links TRBV29-1 to TRBJ1-4; 7 positions match TRBD1. The CDR3 extends over 11 amino acids. J was trimmed by 9 bases and V by 7 bases; bases with no gene match: 5. Germline assignment: CDR1 SQVTM and CDR2 ANQGSEA. The CDR3 DNA reads as TGCAGCGGAGGGACAGAACAAAAACTGTTTTTT. Protein sequence: CSGGTEQKLFF.

The chain couples TRBV5-4 to TRBJ2-3, with 12 positions matching TRBD2. The germline gives CDR1 SGHNT, CDR2 YYREEE (reference sequence). With V trimmed by 0 bases and J by 5 bases, 10 bases remained unmatched. This CDR3 is built from 18 residues. DNA for the CDR3: TGTGCCAGCAGCTTGGGGGAGCTAGCGGGGGGGCCAGGAGATACGCAGTATTTT. Protein: CASSLGELAGGPGDTQYF.

V is TRBV6-5 and J is TRBJ2-7, with D tentatively TRBD1 (6 bases). Deletions cut 8 bases from V and 3 bases from J, with 14 bases between. There are 13 residues in the CDR3. Germline lookup yields CDR1 MNHEY and CDR2 SVGAGI. This chain's CDR3 is CASLWTELYEQYF. The CDR3 DNA reads as TGTGCCAGCCTATGGACAGAGCTCTACGAGCAGTACTTC.

V gene TRBV25-1 combines with J gene TRBJ2-7; D might be TRBD2 (6 bases). This CDR3 region has 14 residues. With 10 bases removed from V and 2 bases from J, the gap between germline ends came to 18 bases. Per the germline V gene, CDR1 is MGHDK and CDR2 is SYGVNS. The CDR3 DNA follows: TGTGCCACCTCGTCTCTGGAGGGGACCTACGAGCAGTACTTC. The encoded protein is CATSSLEGTYEQYF.

The count of this clone is one. CDR3 nucleotides: TGTGCCAGCAGTTACTCCGGAGCCTCTGGAAACACCATATATTTT. Amino acid sequence: CASSYSGASGNTIYF. The chain carries TRBV6-5 and TRBJ1-3; D remains unclear. Trimming stripped 0 bases from V and 0 bases from J, with 6 bases between. This CDR3 region has 15 residues. Per germline, CDR1 MNHEY and CDR2 SVGAGI.

The J gene is TRBJ1-5, the V gene TRBV7-2; a weak D match, TRBD1 (5 bases). V was cut by 5 bases and J by 3 bases, with 11 bases left in between. Germline values: CDR1 SGHTA, CDR2 FQGNSA. The length of the CDR3 is 14 residues. CDR3 coding DNA: TGTGCCAGCAGCCCCCAGGGATTCAATCAGCCCCAGCATTTT. This translates into CASSPQGFNQPQHF.

A single count supports this clone. J is TRBJ1-6 and V is TRBV5-1; 9 nucleotides line up with TRBD1. This CDR3 has 16 amino acids. V was clipped by 0 bases and J by 9 bases; unmatched bases: 7. Germline CDR1 and CDR2: SGHRS and YFSETQ. Here the CDR3 DNA reads TGCGCCAGCAGCTTGGACGGACAGGGGATAGGTTCACCCCTCCACTTT. This encodes CASSLDGQGIGSPLHF.

This clone was picked up one time. The chain employs TRBV12-3 or TRBV12-4 and TRBJ1-4, with a weak D call TRBD1 (6 bases). Trimming took off 8 bases at V and 7 bases at J, with 14 bases between the two ends. The CDR3 is 13 amino acids. The CDR3 DNA reads TGTGCCAGCCATAGGGGGTTCGCTGAAAAACTGTTTTTT. Protein product: CASHRGFAEKLFF.

This clone showed up just once. This rearrangement joins TRBV5-6 to TRBJ2-4, with a weak D call TRBD1 (5 bases). The V end lost 0 bases, the J end lost 5 bases, and 9 bases lay between the germline ends. Germline CDR1 and CDR2: SGHDT and YYEEEE. The CDR3 sequence is 14 residues long. The CDR3 spells CASSLGGTENIQYF. CDR3 DNA sequence: TGTGCCAGCAGCTTGGGGGGCACCGAAAACATTCAGTACTTC. The full variable domain, rest sourced from reference TRBV5-6 and TRBJ2-4, is DAGVTQSPTHLIKTRGQQVTLRCSPKSGHDTVSWYQQALGQGPQFIFQYYEEEERQRGNFPDRFSGHQFPNYSSELNVNALLLGDSALYLCASSLGGTENIQYFGAGTRLSVL.

V and J are TRBV19 and TRBJ1-2; the D is unclear. Germline loops: CDR1 LNHDA, CDR2 SQIVND (reference sequence). The CDR3 covers 13 residues. Trimming stripped 2 bases from V and 3 bases from J, with 7 bases between. The CDR3 spells CASSITTDYGYTF. DNA of the CDR3: TGTGCCAGTAGTATAACCACTGACTATGGCTACACCTTC.

CDR3 region: CATSPLLGGYTF. CDR3 nucleotide sequence: TGTGCCACCAGCCCGCTTCTCGGTGGCTACACCTTC. The gene calls are TRBV15 and TRBJ1-2, with D unclear. Germline lookup yields CDR1 LNHNV and CDR2 YYDKDF (reference sequence). The CDR3 totals 12 residues. Trimming took 5 bases from V and 7 from J, leaving 11 bases between them.

CDR3 in DNA: TGTGCCATCAGTGACGGGACAGGTCGTAACTATGGCTACACCTTC. Residues: CAISDGTGRNYGYTF. The rearrangement links TRBV10-3 to TRBJ1-2, with 8 nucleotides matching TRBD1. Trimming removed 3 bases from V and 1 base from J; junction bases left unmatched: 4. CDR1 and CDR2 from the germline V gene are ENHRY and SYGVKD. The CDR3 spans 15 residues.

Concerning this clone itself: Other nucleotide sequences from this sample produce the same CDR3. The rearrangement joins TRBV27 to TRBJ1-2; TRBD1 is a possible D gene (5 bases). This CDR3 is 13 amino acids long. Germline V lookup: CDR1 MNHEY, CDR2 SMNVEV (reference sequence). V gave up 0 bases and J gave up 5 bases, with 7 bases separating them. CDR3 bases: TGTGCCAGCAGTTTATCGGGGGGGTATGGCTACACCTTC. Translation gives CASSLSGGYGYTF.

The chain has TRBV5-1 and TRBJ2-3; 10 nucleotides match TRBD2. Losses at the gene ends were 4 bases for V and 4 bases for J; bases not matched to a gene: 15. Germline assignment: CDR1 SGHRS and CDR2 YFSETQ. This CDR3 is 18 amino acids long. CDR3 amino acids: CASSSLVSTSGVPDTQYF. The DNA of the CDR3 is TGCGCCAGCAGCAGCCTCGTATCCACTAGCGGGGTCCCAGATACGCAGTATTTT.

The genes are TRBV15 and TRBJ1-2, with D possibly being TRBD1 (5 bases). Per the germline V gene, CDR1 is LNHNV and CDR2 is YYDKDF (reference sequence). This CDR3 is built from 15 residues. Trimming removed 4 bases at V and 0 bases at J, with 12 bases between. In nucleotides, the CDR3 is TGTGCCACCAGCATCGAACAGGCGGCTAACTATGGCTACACCTTC. Translating it yields CATSIEQAANYGYTF.

This clone showed up just a few times. The genes are TRBV3-1 (or the pseudogene TRBV3-2) and TRBJ1-2; D is perhaps TRBD1 (5 bases). The CDR3 loop spans 14 amino acids. CDR1 is LGHDT, CDR2 YNNKEL, per germline (reference sequence). The V end lost 2 bases, the J end lost 5 bases, and 12 bases lay between the germline ends. CDR3 nucleotides: TGTGCCAGCAGCCAACTAGGGGCGGAGTATGGCTACACCTTC. Translated: CASSQLGAEYGYTF.

There are a few counts of this clone. This sequence joins TRBV12-2 and TRBJ1-1; the table's D gene call, TRBD1, was not cross checked with the DNA. TRBV12-2 is a listed pseudogene. The CDR3 spans 19 residues. CDR3 in amino acids: CASRPTVWKSDVGNTEAFF. The CDR3 DNA follows: TGTGCAAGTCGCCCGACAGTTTGGAAGTCTGACGTGGGGAACACTGAAGCTTTCTTT.

Only one count was recorded for this clone. The chain recombines TRBV10-3 with TRBJ2-2; D gene ambiguous. The germline CDR1 and CDR2 sequences are ENHRY and SYGVKD. V was cut by 8 bases and J by 4 bases, with 8 bases left in between. The CDR3 has 12 residues. This CDR3 is CAIAAATGELFF. The DNA of the CDR3 is TGTGCCATCGCCGCGGCCACCGGGGAGCTGTTTTTT.

The chain combines TRBV6-6 with TRBJ2-7; 9 nucleotides agree with TRBD2. The CDR3 extends over 15 amino acids. Trimming took 2 bases from V and 7 from J; bases not matched to a gene: 9. Germline V gene data show CDR1 as MNHNY and CDR2 as SVGAGI (reference sequence). CDR3 in DNA: TGTGCCAGCAGTTACGGACTAGCGCGCCGGGGTGAGCAGTACTTC. The encoded protein is CASSYGLARRGEQYF.

The chain combines TRBV5-6 with TRBJ1-2; weak D call: TRBD1 (5 bases). The CDR3 runs to 12 residues. Trimming removed 0 bases at V and 6 bases at J, with 6 bases between. The germline V gene has CDR1 SGHDT and CDR2 YYEEEE. CDR3 nucleotide sequence: TGTGCCAGCAGCTTGGAACAGGATGGCTACACCTTC. It encodes CASSLEQDGYTF. The entire variable domain, with the rest obtained from reference TRBV5-6 and TRBJ1-2, is as follows: DAGVTQSPTHLIKTRGQQVTLRCSPKSGHDTVSWYQQALGQGPQFIFQYYEEEERQRGNFPDRFSGHQFPNYSSELNVNALLLGDSALYLCASSLEQDGYTFGSGTRLTVV.

This sequence joins TRBV2 and TRBJ2-3; 15 bases match TRBD2. The V gene end was trimmed by 5 bases and the J gene end by 4 bases; junction bases not matched to a gene: 4. Germline CDR1 and CDR2: SNHLY and FYNNEI. This CDR3 has 16 amino acids. The CDR3 coding sequence is TGTGCCAGCAGTAGGACTAGCGGGGGGGCGTCAGATACGCAGTATTTT. Its translation is CASSRTSGGASDTQYF.

J is TRBJ1-1 and V is TRBV5-1; 11 bases are shared with TRBD1. The CDR3 extends over 15 amino acids. Germline V gene data show CDR1 as SGHRS and CDR2 as YFSETQ. The ends lost 4 bases at V and 1 base at J; junction bases unmatched: 3. The DNA for the CDR3 is TGCGCCAGCAGCGGACAGGGGGCGGGGAACACTGAAGCTTTCTTT. Its translation: CASSGQGAGNTEAFF.

The CDR3 bases are TGTGCCAGCAGCTTAGAAGGACAGACCACCGGGGAGCTGTTTTTT. Encoded protein: CASSLEGQTTGELFF. This sequence joins TRBV7-7 and TRBJ2-2, with TRBD1 as a possible D gene (6 bases). Per germline, CDR1 SSHAT and CDR2 FNYEAQ (reference sequence). Trimming took off 1 base at V and 4 bases at J, with 10 bases between the two ends. The CDR3 sequence is 15 residues long.

The chain carries TRBV18 and TRBJ1-1; 12 bases align to TRBD1. V shed 3 bases, J shed 4 bases, and the junction held 9 bases outside the gene matches. The CDR3 loop spans 17 amino acids. CDR1 is KGHSH and CDR2 is LQKENI in the germline V gene. CDR3 sequence: CASSPPGTGGPSTEAFF. The CDR3 DNA sequence: TGTGCCAGCTCACCCCCCGGGACAGGGGGCCCTAGCACTGAAGCTTTCTTT.

The gene calls are TRBV19 and TRBJ2-7, with TRBD1 matching 7 bases. V was clipped by 6 bases and J by 2 bases; unmatched bases: 4. CDR3 length equals 13 residues. Germline V gene data show CDR1 as LNHDA and CDR2 as SQIVND (reference sequence). CDR3 in amino acids: CASSGTDTYEQYF. For the CDR3, the DNA is TGTGCCAGTAGCGGGACAGATACCTACGAGCAGTACTTC. Variable domain in full (rest from reference TRBV19 and TRBJ2-7): DGGITQSPKYLFRKEGQNVTLSCEQNLNHDAMYWYRQDPGQGLRLIYYSQIVNDFQKGDIAEGYSVSREKKESFPLTVTSAQKNPTAFYLCASSGTDTYEQYFGPGTRLTVT.

The CDR3 protein is CASSTSGTSGEQYF. The CDR3 DNA sequence: TGTGCCAGCAGCACTTCCGGGACTAGCGGGGAGCAGTACTTC. This sequence joins TRBV7-8 and TRBJ2-7; the match to TRBD2 covers 12 bases. Germline-derived CDR1 and CDR2 are SGHVS and FQNEAQ. CDR3 length: 14 residues. Germline trimming cut 5 bases from V and 7 bases from J; bases unmatched to any gene: 6.